This T cell receptor (beta chain) comes out of a study of monozygotic twins with inflammatory bowel disease. General observations from the study: With inverse Simpson as the measure, TCRbeta diversity was lower in IBD patients than in healthy co-twins. Differing immunosuppressive treatments may have added variability to patient repertoires. Support was lacking for any single strong IBD-associated signal or clonotype.

TCRdb reprocessed the 5' RACE reads and stores each CDR3 protein as one record, lacking DNA. The sample has 300,000 to 400,000 distinct CDR3 sequences. About this clonotype: As yet, its antigen is unknown.

The CDR3 covers 19 residues. CDR1 LNHNV and CDR2 YYDKDF come from the germline V gene (reference sequence). The chain uses TRBV15 and TRBJ2-1; TCRdb returns TRBD2, unconfirmable since there is no DNA. Sequenced sample: blood. The receptor comes from a human donor with ulcerative colitis or Crohn's disease, or a healthy co-twin of an affected twin (not recorded which). The CDR3 loop reads CATSGSLGSGREGGNEQFF. Based on the CDR3 plus reference TRBV15 and TRBJ2-1, the full variable domain is DAMVIQNPRYQVTQFGKPVTLSCSQTLNHNVMYWYQQKSSQAPKLLFHYYDKDFNNEADTPDNFQSRRPNTSFCFLDIRSPGLGDTAMYLCATSGSLGSGREGGNEQFFGPGTRLTVL.